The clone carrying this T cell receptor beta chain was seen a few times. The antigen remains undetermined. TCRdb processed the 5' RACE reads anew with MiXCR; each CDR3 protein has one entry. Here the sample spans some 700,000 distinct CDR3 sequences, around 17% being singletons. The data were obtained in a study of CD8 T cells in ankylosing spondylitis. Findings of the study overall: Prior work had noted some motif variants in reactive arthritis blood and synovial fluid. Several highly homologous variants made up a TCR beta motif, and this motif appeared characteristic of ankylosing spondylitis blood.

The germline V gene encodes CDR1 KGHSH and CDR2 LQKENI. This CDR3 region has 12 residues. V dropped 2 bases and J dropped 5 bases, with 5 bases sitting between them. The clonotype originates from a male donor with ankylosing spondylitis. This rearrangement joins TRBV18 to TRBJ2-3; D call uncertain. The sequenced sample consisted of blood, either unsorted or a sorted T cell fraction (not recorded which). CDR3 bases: TGTGCCAGCTCACCAGGCCAAGATACGCAGTATTTT. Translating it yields CASSPGQDTQYF.